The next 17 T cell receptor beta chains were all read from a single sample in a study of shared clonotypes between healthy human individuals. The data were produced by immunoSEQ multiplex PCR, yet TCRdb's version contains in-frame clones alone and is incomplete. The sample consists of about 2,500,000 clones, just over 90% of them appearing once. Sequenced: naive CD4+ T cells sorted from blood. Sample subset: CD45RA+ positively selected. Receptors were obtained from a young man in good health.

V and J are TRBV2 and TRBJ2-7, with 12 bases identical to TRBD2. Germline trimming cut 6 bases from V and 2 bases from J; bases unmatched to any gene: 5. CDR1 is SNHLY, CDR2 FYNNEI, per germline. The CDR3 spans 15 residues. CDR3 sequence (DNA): TGTGCCAGCAGCCCCAGGACTAGCGGGGCCTACGAGCAGTACTTC. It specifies CASSPRTSGAYEQYF.

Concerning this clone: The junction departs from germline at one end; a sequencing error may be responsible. CDR3 sequence: CASSYVGGRGAPF. The CDR3 DNA sequence: TGTGCCAGCAGTTACGTTGGGGGGCGCGGAGCCCCTTTT. The chain is built from TRBV6-5 and TRBJ1-5, with D perhaps TRBD1 (6 bases). This CDR3 region has 13 residues. Per germline, CDR1 MNHEY and CDR2 SVGAGI.

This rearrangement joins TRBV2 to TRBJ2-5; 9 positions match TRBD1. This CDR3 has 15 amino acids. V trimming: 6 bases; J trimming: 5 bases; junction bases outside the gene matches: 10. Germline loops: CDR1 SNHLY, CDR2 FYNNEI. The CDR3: CASRPGQGSLETQYF. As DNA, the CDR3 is TGTGCCAGCAGACCGGGACAGGGTAGCCTGGAGACCCAGTACTTC.

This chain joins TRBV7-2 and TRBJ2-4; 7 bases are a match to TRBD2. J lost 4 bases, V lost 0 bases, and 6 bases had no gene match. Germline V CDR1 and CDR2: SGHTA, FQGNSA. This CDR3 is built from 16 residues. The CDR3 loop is CASSLAGLDTKNIQYF. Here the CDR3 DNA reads TGTGCCAGCAGCTTAGCAGGACTAGACACAAAAAACATTCAGTACTTC. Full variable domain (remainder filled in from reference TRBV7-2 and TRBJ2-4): GAGVSQSPSNKVTEKGKDVELRCDPISGHTALYWYRQSLGQGLEFLIYFQGNSAPDKSGLPSDRFSAERTGGSVSTLTIQRTQQEDSAVYLCASSLAGLDTKNIQYFGAGTRLSVL.

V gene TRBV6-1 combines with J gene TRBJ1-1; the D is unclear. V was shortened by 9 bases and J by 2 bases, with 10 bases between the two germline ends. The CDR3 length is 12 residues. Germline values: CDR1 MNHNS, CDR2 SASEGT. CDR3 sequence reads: CASTGSNTEAFF. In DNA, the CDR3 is TGTGCCAGTACCGGGAGTAACACTGAAGCTTTCTTT.

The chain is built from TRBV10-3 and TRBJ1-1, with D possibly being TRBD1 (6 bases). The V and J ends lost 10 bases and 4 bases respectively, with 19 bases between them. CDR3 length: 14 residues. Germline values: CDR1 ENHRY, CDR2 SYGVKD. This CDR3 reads CATRRVGAATEAFF. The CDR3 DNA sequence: TGTGCCACCCGGCGCGTGGGGGCTGCCACTGAAGCTTTCTTT.

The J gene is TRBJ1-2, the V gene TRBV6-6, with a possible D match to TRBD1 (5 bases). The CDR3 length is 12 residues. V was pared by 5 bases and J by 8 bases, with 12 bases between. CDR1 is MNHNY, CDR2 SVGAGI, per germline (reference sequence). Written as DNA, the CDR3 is TGTGCCAGCAGTAATCCAGGGCTGGGCTACACCTTC. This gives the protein CASSNPGLGYTF.

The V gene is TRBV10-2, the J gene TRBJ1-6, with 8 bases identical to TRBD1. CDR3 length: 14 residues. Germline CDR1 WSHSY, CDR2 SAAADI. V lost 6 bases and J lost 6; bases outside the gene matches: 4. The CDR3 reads CASSGQGGNSPLHF. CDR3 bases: TGCGCCAGCAGCGGACAGGGTGGTAATTCACCCCTCCACTTT.

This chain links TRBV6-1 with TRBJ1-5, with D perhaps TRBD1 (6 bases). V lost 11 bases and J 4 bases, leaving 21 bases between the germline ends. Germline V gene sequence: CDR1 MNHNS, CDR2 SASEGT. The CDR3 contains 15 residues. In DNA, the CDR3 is TGTGCCTCACGAATGGGGGGCCGGGGAAATCAGCCCCAGCATTTT. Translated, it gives CASRMGGRGNQPQHF.

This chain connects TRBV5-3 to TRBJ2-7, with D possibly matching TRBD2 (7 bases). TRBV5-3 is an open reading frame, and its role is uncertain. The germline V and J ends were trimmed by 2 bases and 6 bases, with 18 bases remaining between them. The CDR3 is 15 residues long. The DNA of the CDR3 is TGTGCCAGAAGCTTTGGGGGGGCCCGGGATTCCGAGCAGTACTTC. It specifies CARSFGGARDSEQYF.

The CDR3 region is CASSLEYSYNSPLHF. The DNA for the CDR3 is TGTGCCAGCAGCTTGGAGTACTCCTATAATTCACCCCTCCACTTT. The chain combines TRBV5-4 with TRBJ1-6; D gene ambiguous. The germline gives CDR1 SGHNT, CDR2 YYREEE (reference sequence). CDR3 size: 15 residues. The ends were cut back, 0 bases at V and 0 bases at J, with 4 bases in the middle.

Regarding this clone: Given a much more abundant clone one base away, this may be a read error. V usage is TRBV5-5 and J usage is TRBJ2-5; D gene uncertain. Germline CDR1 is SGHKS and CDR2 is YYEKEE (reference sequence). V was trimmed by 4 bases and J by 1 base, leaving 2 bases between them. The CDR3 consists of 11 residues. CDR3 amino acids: CASSVQETQYF. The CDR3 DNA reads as TGTGCCAGCAGCGTCCAAGAGACCCAGTACTTC.

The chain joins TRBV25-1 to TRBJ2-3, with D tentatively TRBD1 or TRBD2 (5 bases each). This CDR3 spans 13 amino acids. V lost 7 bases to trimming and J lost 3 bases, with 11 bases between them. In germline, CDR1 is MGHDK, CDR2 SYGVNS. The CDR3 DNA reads TGTGCCAGCACCGAGGGGTGGACAGATACGCAGTATTTT. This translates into CASTEGWTDTQYF.

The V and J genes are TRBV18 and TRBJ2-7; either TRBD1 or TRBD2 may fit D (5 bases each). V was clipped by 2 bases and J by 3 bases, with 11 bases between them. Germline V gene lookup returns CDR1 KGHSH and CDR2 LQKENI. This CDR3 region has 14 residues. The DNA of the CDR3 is TGTGCCAGCTCACCAGAGGGGATCTTCTACGAGCAGTACTTC. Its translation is CASSPEGIFYEQYF.

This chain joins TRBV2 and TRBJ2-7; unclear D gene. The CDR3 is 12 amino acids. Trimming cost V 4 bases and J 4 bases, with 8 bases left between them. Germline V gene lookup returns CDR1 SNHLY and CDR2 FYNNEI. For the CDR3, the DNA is TGTGCCAGCAGTGTGACCCTATACGAGCAGTACTTC. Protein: CASSVTLYEQYF.

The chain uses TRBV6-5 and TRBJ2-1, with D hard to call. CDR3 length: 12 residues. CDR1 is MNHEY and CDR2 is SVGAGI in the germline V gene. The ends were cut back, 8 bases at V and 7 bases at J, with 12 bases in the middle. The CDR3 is CASANGPNEQFF. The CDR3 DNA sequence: TGTGCCAGCGCCAACGGACCTAATGAGCAGTTCTTC.

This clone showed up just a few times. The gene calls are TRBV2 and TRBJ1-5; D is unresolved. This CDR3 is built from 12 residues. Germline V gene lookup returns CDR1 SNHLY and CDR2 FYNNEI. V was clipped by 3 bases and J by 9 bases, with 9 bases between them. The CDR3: CASSDGGRPQHF. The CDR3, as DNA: TGTGCCAGCAGTGACGGCGGACGGCCCCAGCATTTT.